This TCR beta chain is from a study of chemoradiotherapy in HPV16-positive cancers. Overall study results and limits: HPV-responsive T-cell expansion during chemoradiotherapy was linked to improved recurrence-free survival in HPV16-positive patients. Candidate HPV-specific clones and E7-related TCR motifs grew in tumor during treatment.

As concerns this clone: Its specificity is unknown.

Profiled with immunoSEQ multiplex PCR; TCRdb holds only in-frame clones, not every one. The sample has some 1,300 clones, roughly 92% seen once. This TCR was recovered from a human donor with HPV-associated anogenital cancer. Sequencing used tumor tissue, obtained from a patient who underwent chemoradiotherapy.

Here the CDR3 DNA reads TGTGCCAGCAGTGGGACTAGCGCGTACAATGAGCAGTTCTTC. Protein sequence: CASSGTSAYNEQFF. The chain employs TRBV2 and TRBJ2-1; 9 bases are shared with TRBD2. This CDR3 has 14 residues. Unmatched junction bases numbered 2, after V lost 4 bases and J lost 4 bases. Germline V gives CDR1 SNHLY, CDR2 FYNNEI.